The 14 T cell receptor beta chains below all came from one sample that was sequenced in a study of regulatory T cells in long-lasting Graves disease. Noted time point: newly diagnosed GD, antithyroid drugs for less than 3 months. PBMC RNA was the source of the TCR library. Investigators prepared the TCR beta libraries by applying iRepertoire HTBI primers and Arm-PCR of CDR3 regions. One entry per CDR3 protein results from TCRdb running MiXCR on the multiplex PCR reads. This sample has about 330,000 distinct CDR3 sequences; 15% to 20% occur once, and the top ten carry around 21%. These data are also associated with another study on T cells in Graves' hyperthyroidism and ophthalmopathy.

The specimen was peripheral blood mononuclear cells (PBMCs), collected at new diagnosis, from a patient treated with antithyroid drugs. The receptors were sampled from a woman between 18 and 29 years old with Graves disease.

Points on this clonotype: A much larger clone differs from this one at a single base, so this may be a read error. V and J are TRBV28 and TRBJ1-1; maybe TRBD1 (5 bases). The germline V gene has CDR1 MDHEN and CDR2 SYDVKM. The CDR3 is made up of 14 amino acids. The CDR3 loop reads CASSSPYLGTEALF. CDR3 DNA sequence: TGTGCCAGCAGTTCCCCTTATCTAGGGACTGAAGCTCTCTTT.

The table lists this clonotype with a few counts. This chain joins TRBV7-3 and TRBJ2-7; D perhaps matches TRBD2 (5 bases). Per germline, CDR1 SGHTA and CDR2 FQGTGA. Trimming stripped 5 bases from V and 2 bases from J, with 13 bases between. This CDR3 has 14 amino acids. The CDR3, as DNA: TGTGCCAGCAGCCTCGGGATGGGAGCCTACGAGCAGTACTTC. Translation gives CASSLGMGAYEQYF.

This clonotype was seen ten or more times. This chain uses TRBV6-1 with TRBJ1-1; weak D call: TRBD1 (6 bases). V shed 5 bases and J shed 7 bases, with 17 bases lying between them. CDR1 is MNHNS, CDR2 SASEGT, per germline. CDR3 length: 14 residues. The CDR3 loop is CASSTEGGRGEAFF. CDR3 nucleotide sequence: TGTGCCAGCAGTACGGAAGGGGGGCGCGGTGAAGCTTTCTTT.

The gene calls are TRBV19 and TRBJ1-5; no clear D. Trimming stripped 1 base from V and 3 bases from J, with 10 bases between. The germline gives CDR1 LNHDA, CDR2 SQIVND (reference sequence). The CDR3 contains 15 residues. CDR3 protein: CASSIGRGTNQPQHF. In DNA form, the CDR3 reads TGTGCCAGTAGTATAGGGCGAGGTACCAATCAGCCCCAGCATTTT.

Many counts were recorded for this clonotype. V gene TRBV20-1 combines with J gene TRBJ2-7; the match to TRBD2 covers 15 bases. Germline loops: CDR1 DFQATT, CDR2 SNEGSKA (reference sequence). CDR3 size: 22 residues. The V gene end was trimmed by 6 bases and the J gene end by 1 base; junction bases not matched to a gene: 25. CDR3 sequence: CSAEGSEGHPGLAGGPSYEQYF. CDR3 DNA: TGCAGTGCCGAGGGATCGGAGGGACACCCGGGACTAGCGGGGGGTCCTTCCTACGAGCAGTACTTC.

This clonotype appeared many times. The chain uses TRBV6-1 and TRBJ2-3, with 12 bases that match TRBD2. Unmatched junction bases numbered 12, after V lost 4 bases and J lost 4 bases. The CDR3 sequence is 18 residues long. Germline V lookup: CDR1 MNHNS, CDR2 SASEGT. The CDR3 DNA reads TGTGCCAGCAGTGCCTTAACTCGACTAGCGGGAGTACCAGATACGCAGTATTTT. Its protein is CASSALTRLAGVPDTQYF.

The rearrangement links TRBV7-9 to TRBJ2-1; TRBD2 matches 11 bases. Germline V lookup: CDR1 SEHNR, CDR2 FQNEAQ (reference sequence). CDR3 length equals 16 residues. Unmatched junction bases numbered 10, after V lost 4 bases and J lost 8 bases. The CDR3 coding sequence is TGTGCCAGCAGCTCACTAGCGGGAGAAGCCACCGATGAGCAGTTCTTC. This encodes CASSSLAGEATDEQFF.

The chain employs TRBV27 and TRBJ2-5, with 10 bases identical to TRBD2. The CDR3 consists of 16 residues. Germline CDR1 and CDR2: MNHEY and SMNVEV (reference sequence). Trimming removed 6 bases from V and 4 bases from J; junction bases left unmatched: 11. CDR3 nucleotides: TGTGCCAGCAGCAGACAGGGGCTAGCGGGAGTAGAGACCCAGTACTTC. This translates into CASSRQGLAGVETQYF.

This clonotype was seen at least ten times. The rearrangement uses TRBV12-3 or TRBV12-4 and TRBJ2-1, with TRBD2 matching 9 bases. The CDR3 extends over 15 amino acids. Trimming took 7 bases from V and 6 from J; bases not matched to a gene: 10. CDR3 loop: CASNSISGRGNEQFF. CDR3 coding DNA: TGTGCCAGCAATTCGATTAGCGGGAGAGGCAATGAGCAGTTCTTC.

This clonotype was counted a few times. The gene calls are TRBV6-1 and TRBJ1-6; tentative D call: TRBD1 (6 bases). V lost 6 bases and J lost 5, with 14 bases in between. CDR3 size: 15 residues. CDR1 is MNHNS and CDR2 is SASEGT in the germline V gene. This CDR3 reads CASSLGTSNNSPLHF. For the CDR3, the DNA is TGTGCCAGCAGCCTCGGGACAAGTAATAATTCACCCCTCCACTTT.

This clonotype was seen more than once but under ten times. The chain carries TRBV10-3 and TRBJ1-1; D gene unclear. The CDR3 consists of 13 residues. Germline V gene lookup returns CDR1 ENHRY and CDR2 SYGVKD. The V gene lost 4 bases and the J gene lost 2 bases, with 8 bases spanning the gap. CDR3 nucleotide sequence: TGTGCCATCAGTGTACCGCTAAACACTGAAGCTTTCTTT. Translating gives CAISVPLNTEAFF.

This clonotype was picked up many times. CDR3 coding DNA: TGCAGCGTTGTTTCCACTAGCGGGAAGGCACCCTCCTACAATGAGCAGTTCTTC. It specifies CSVVSTSGKAPSYNEQFF. The rearrangement links TRBV29-1 to TRBJ2-1; TRBD2 aligns across 10 bases. The germline gives CDR1 SQVTM, CDR2 ANQGSEA. The CDR3 runs 18 residues. V shed 4 bases and J 0 bases; nucleotides not matched to a gene: 12.

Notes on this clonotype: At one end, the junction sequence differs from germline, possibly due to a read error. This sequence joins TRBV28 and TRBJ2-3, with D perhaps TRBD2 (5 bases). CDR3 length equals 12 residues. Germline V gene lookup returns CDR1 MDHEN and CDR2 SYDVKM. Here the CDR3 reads CASSTLGDRQYF. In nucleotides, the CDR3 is TGTGCCAGCAGTACCCTGGGAGATAGGCAGTATTTT.

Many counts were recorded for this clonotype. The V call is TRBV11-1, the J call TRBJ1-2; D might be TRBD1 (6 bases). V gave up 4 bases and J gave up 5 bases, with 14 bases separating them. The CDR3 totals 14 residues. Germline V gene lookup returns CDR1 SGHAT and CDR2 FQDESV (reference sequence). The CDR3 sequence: CASSSLQGTYGYTF. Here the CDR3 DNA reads TGTGCCAGCAGCTCGTTACAGGGAACATATGGCTACACCTTC.